This T cell receptor beta chain stems from a study of cytomegalovirus exposure and HLA in healthy donors. General observations from the study: Highly shared variants forming one cluster were likely a sequencing artifact. According to reports, the classifier identified cytomegalovirus status with high specificity and sensitivity. The Asian-associated ancestry cluster reportedly had fewer N-insertions than the approximately 670-donor mean in a later analysis. Most of the TCR beta V segments (in an earlier analysis) were productive either about 90% or about 30% of the time.

PCR was performed using 60 Vbeta and 13 Jbeta primers. Sequencing used immunoSEQ multiplex PCR; TCRdb keeps in-frame clones, though not all of them. The sample spans about 130,000 clones; the ten largest clones claim under 3.5%. About this clone itself: Antigen specificity is unknown.

This TCR was recovered from a man aged 25 to 45 in good health and CMV-seronegative. The sample comprised PBMCs.

The CDR3 DNA reads as TGCGCCAGCAGCTCCCGAGCGGGAGCGGTAGGGACCGGGGAGCTGTTTTTT. Its translation: CASSSRAGAVGTGELFF. V and J are TRBV5-1 and TRBJ2-2; 8 bases line up with TRBD2. Germline assignment: CDR1 SGHRS and CDR2 YFSETQ. This CDR3 spans 17 amino acids. V shed 3 bases, J shed 5 bases, and the junction held 12 bases outside the gene matches.